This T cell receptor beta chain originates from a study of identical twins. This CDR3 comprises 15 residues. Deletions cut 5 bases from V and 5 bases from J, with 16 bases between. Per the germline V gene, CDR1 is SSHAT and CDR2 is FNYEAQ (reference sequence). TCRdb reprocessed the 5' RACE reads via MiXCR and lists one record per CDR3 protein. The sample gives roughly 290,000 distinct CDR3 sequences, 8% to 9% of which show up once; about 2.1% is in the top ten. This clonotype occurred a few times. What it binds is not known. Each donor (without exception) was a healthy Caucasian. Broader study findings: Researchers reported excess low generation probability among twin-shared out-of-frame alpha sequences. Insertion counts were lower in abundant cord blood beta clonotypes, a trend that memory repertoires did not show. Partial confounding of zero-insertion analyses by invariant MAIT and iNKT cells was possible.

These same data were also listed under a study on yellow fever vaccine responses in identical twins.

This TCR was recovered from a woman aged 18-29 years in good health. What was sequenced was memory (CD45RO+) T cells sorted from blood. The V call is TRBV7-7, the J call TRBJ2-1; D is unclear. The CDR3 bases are TGTGCCAGCAGCCCTCATTCTTCAGTTAACAATGAGCAGTTCTTC. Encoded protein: CASSPHSSVNNEQFF.